These 31 T cell receptor beta chains share one sample of origin, sequenced in a study of blood T cell repertoires in COVID-19 (dated by TCRdb to about 2020). Library preparation employed the immunoSEQ multiplex PCR assay. What TCRdb holds here is the immuneACCESS table cut down to in-frame rearrangements. Part of the clones is not present; checked against another copy, under half of the missing clones reflect an unresolved V gene, and the others are unexplained. In this sample the table shows approximately 17,000 clones, approximately 88% of which occur a single time. 5% of the sample belongs to the ten largest clones. Sequencing was carried out using PBMCs or T cells enriched from blood (not recorded which). The origin of the receptors is a woman in her 30s who had recovered from COVID-19.

The chain recombines TRBV19 with TRBJ2-7; D uncertain. Germline CDR1 and CDR2: LNHDA and SQIVND (reference sequence). The CDR3 runs 15 residues. With 4 bases removed from V and 2 bases from J, the gap between germline ends came to 15 bases. The CDR3 nucleotides read TGTGCCAGTAGTACCCTGGCGGCCCGACCCTACGAGCAGTACTTC. The encoded protein is CASSTLAARPYEQYF.

This chain links TRBV6-2 or TRBV6-3 with TRBJ1-6, with D possibly TRBD1 on 6 matching bases. The V end was cut by 3 bases, the J end by 6 bases, with 15 bases between. This CDR3 has 16 residues. Germline assignment: CDR1 MNHEY and CDR2 SVGEGT. CDR3 sequence reads: CASSYTTGDFNSPLHF. In DNA, the CDR3 is TGTGCCAGCAGTTATACGACAGGAGATTTTAATTCACCCCTCCACTTT.

This chain links TRBV6-2 or TRBV6-3 with TRBJ1-2; possible D gene TRBD1, 6 bases. With 5 bases removed from V and 5 bases from J, the gap between germline ends came to 15 bases. CDR1 and CDR2 from the germline V gene are MNHEY and SVGEGT. CDR3 length equals 14 residues. The CDR3 nucleotides are TGTGCCAGCAGTCCGTCAGGACAGTTATATGGCTACACCTTC. Residues: CASSPSGQLYGYTF.

DNA for the CDR3: TGTGCCAGCAGCTTATTATGGACTAGCGGCGGGGAGCTGTTTTTT. The encoded protein is CASSLLWTSGGELFF. The chain recombines TRBV7-2 with TRBJ2-2; 10 nucleotides line up with TRBD2. From germline, CDR1 is SGHTA and CDR2 FQGNSA. Unmatched junction bases numbered 4, after V lost 2 bases and J lost 7 bases. This CDR3 is 15 amino acids long.

This clone was counted only a few times. This chain links TRBV13 with TRBJ1-4; 8 bases map to TRBD1. Trimming removed 5 bases from V and 8 bases from J; junction bases left unmatched: 22. This CDR3 is 19 amino acids long. Germline CDR1 and CDR2: PRHDT and FYEKMQ (reference sequence). This CDR3 reads CASSRRAGGLDFLGEKLFF. The CDR3 DNA reads TGTGCCAGCAGCCGAAGGGCAGGGGGCTTGGACTTCCTTGGGGAAAAACTGTTTTTT. The variable domain in full, with the rest retrieved from reference TRBV13 and TRBJ1-4, is AAGVIQSPRHLIKEKRETATLKCYPIPRHDTVYWYQQGPGQDPQFLISFYEKMQSDKGSIPDRFSAQQFSDYHSELNMSSLELGDSALYFCASSRRAGGLDFLGEKLFFGSGTQLSVL.

The chain combines TRBV9 with TRBJ2-3, with D possibly matching TRBD2 (5 bases). Germline V gene data show CDR1 as SGDLS and CDR2 as YYNGEE. This CDR3 has 16 residues. V lost 1 base and J 0 bases, leaving 12 bases between the germline ends. The CDR3 nucleotides read TGTGCCAGCAGCGTACCGGGGTACCCAAGCACAGATACGCAGTATTTT. It encodes CASSVPGYPSTDTQYF. The variable domain in full, with the rest retrieved from reference TRBV9 and TRBJ2-3, is DSGVTQTPKHLITATGQRVTLRCSPRSGDLSVYWYQQSLDQGLQFLIQYYNGEERAKGNILERFSAQQFPDLHSELNLSSLELGDSALYFCASSVPGYPSTDTQYFGPGTRLTVL.

The chain is built from TRBV29-1 and TRBJ1-3, with a possible D match to TRBD1 (6 bases). Germline CDR1 is SQVTM and CDR2 is ANQGSEA. The CDR3 runs to 13 residues. Trimming removed 7 bases from V and 3 bases from J, with 13 bases in between. The CDR3 reads CSGEGHLGNTIYF. The CDR3, as DNA: TGCAGCGGCGAGGGACACCTTGGAAACACCATATATTTT.

This chain connects TRBV30 to TRBJ2-6; D remains ambiguous. Germline V gene data show CDR1 as GTSNPN and CDR2 as SVGIG (reference sequence). The CDR3 has 11 amino acids. The ends were cut back, 0 bases at V and 10 bases at J, with 4 bases in the middle. CDR3 region: CAWSVLNVLTF. The CDR3 nucleotides are TGTGCCTGGAGTGTACTTAACGTCCTGACTTTC.

The rearrangement uses TRBV28 and TRBJ1-1, with D unresolved. Germline V gene lookup returns CDR1 MDHEN and CDR2 SYDVKM. The V end lost 6 bases, the J end lost 1 base, and 6 bases lay between the germline ends. This CDR3 is built from 12 residues. CDR3 protein: CASREQNTEAFF. The CDR3 region has the DNA TGTGCCAGCAGAGAACAGAACACTGAAGCTTTCTTT. Filled out from reference TRBV28 and TRBJ1-1, the complete variable domain reads DVKVTQSSRYLVKRTGEKVFLECVQDMDHENMFWYRQDPGLGLRLIYFSYDVKMKEKGDIPEGYSVSREKKERFSLILESASTNQTSMYLCASREQNTEAFFGQGTRLTVV.

The genes are TRBV5-4 and TRBJ1-2, with 8 positions matching TRBD1. Germline CDR1 and CDR2: SGHNT and YYREEE (reference sequence). The CDR3 loop spans 14 amino acids. V shed 0 bases and J 6 bases; nucleotides not matched to a gene: 4. The CDR3 reads CASSLEQGADGYTF. CDR3 bases: TGTGCCAGCAGCTTGGAGCAGGGGGCAGATGGCTACACCTTC.

This rearrangement joins TRBV9 to TRBJ2-3; TRBD2 aligns across 8 bases. The CDR3 is made up of 17 amino acids. Trimming at V came to 0 bases and at J to 2 bases, leaving 8 bases not matched to a gene. CDR1 is SGDLS, CDR2 YYNGEE, per germline. CDR3 in DNA: TGTGCCAGCAGCGTAGCTCAGGGACTAGATAACACAGATACGCAGTATTTT. It translates to CASSVAQGLDNTDTQYF.

The rearrangement links TRBV29-1 to TRBJ2-2; TRBD1 aligns across 9 bases. The trim removed 6 bases at V and 4 bases at J, leaving 12 bases unmatched. This CDR3 spans 16 amino acids. Germline CDR1 SQVTM, CDR2 ANQGSEA. The CDR3, as DNA: TGCAGCGTCTCCGGGACAGGGCTCGGGGGCACCGGGGAGCTGTTTTTT. This gives the protein CSVSGTGLGGTGELFF.

The rearrangement uses TRBV30 and TRBJ1-2, with a possible D match to TRBD1 (6 bases). Germline V CDR1 and CDR2: GTSNPN, SVGIG (reference sequence). Trimming removed 0 bases at V and 1 base at J, with 12 bases between. The CDR3 runs 15 residues. The CDR3 nucleotides are TGTGCCTGGAGTGTACATACAGGGATTAACTATGGCTACACCTTC. Amino acid sequence: CAWSVHTGINYGYTF.

The chain couples TRBV10-2 to TRBJ2-2; 9 nucleotides agree with TRBD1. Trimming took 6 bases from V and 7 from J; bases not matched to a gene: 6. Germline values: CDR1 WSHSY, CDR2 SAAADI. The CDR3 loop spans 14 amino acids. The CDR3 loop reads CASRLQGAHGELFF. The CDR3, as DNA: TGCGCCAGCAGACTACAGGGGGCCCACGGGGAGCTGTTTTTT.

This chain connects TRBV7-9 to TRBJ2-1; 13 bases map to TRBD2. Per germline, CDR1 SEHNR and CDR2 FQNEAQ (reference sequence). V shed 5 bases and J 1 base; nucleotides not matched to a gene: 2. This CDR3 is built from 16 residues. CDR3 amino acids: CASSPLAGGSYNEQFF. DNA of the CDR3: TGTGCCAGCAGCCCACTAGCGGGGGGGTCCTACAATGAGCAGTTCTTC.

The chain is built from TRBV25-1 and TRBJ2-6, with no clear D. The CDR3 sequence is 16 residues long. Looked up from germline, CDR1 is MGHDK and CDR2 is SYGVNS. The V end lost 1 base, the J end lost 1 base, and 8 bases lay between the germline ends. Here the CDR3 DNA reads TGTGCCAGCAGTGAATTCGGCGGATCTGGGGCCAACGTCCTGACTTTC. This gives the protein CASSEFGGSGANVLTF.

V is TRBV16 and J is TRBJ2-7; tentative D call: TRBD1 (6 bases). Per germline, CDR1 KGHSY and CDR2 FQNENV. The CDR3 is 13 residues long. Trimming took 2 bases from V and 4 from J, leaving 9 bases between them. CDR3 coding DNA: TGTGCCAGCAGCCAACTACAGGGATACGAGCAGTACTTC. This codes for CASSQLQGYEQYF. The full variable domain, rest sourced from reference TRBV16 and TRBJ2-7, is GEEVAQTPKHLVRGEGQKAKLYCAPIKGHSYVFWYQQVLKNEFKFLISFQNENVFDETGMPKERFSAKCLPNSPCSLEIQATKLEDSAVYFCASSQLQGYEQYFGPGTRLTVT.

The chain combines TRBV11-2 with TRBJ1-6; the D is unclear. V was cut by 7 bases and J by 8 bases, with 15 bases left in between. Germline CDR1 is SGHAT and CDR2 is FQNNGV. This CDR3 is built from 14 residues. The CDR3 spells CASTLKEGYSPLHF. In DNA, the CDR3 is TGTGCCAGCACACTTAAGGAGGGATATTCACCCCTCCACTTT.

The CDR3 sequence is CASSPTGKTEAFF. The CDR3 nucleotides read TGTGCCAGCAGTCCGACAGGGAAAACTGAAGCTTTCTTT. The chain couples TRBV5-6 to TRBJ1-1, with 7 bases identical to TRBD1. The J segment lost 5 bases and the V segment lost 5 bases, leaving 6 bases of the junction unmatched. Per germline, CDR1 SGHDT and CDR2 YYEEEE. The CDR3 is 13 residues long.

The chain links TRBV11-2 to TRBJ2-1; TRBD2 agrees at 10 bases. V dropped 2 bases and J dropped 7; count of bases not matched to a gene: 2. CDR1 and CDR2 (germline): SGHAT, FQNNGV. This CDR3 has 14 amino acids. This CDR3 is CASSLLGLANEQFF. CDR3 coding DNA: TGTGCCAGCAGCTTATTGGGACTAGCGAATGAGCAGTTCTTC.

The J gene is TRBJ2-5, the V gene TRBV5-1; 7 nucleotides match TRBD1. Trimming removed 0 bases from V and 5 bases from J; junction bases left unmatched: 4. CDR3 length equals 14 residues. Germline loops: CDR1 SGHRS, CDR2 YFSETQ. The chain's CDR3 is CASSLGQGGETQYF. The CDR3 coding sequence is TGCGCCAGCAGCTTGGGACAGGGTGGCGAGACCCAGTACTTC.

The chain links TRBV28 to TRBJ1-5; D remains unclear. This CDR3 is built from 11 residues. In germline, CDR1 is MDHEN, CDR2 SYDVKM. Trimming removed 4 bases at V and 15 bases at J, with 13 bases between. This CDR3 is CASSSPQNWHF. CDR3 bases: TGTGCCAGCAGTTCGCCGCAGAATTGGCATTTT. Variable domain in full (rest from reference TRBV28 and TRBJ1-5): DVKVTQSSRYLVKRTGEKVFLECVQDMDHENMFWYRQDPGLGLRLIYFSYDVKMKEKGDIPEGYSVSREKKERFSLILESASTNQTSMYLCASSSPQNWHFGDGTRLSIL.

The rearrangement links TRBV28 to TRBJ1-2; D is possibly TRBD1 (5 bases). The CDR3 has 14 residues. Trimming left V 6 bases short and J 2 bases short, with 13 bases between. In germline, CDR1 is MDHEN, CDR2 SYDVKM. The CDR3 coding sequence is TGTGCCAGCAGCCTGGGGCAGGGCAACTATGGCTACACCTTC. Translating gives CASSLGQGNYGYTF.

The chain combines TRBV7-2 with TRBJ2-3, with TRBD1 matching over 7 bases. V was clipped by 6 bases and J by 5 bases; unmatched bases: 11. The CDR3 has 15 amino acids. CDR1 SGHTA and CDR2 FQGNSA come from the germline V gene. This chain's CDR3 is CASSFTTGIGDTQYF. In DNA, the CDR3 is TGTGCCAGCAGTTTTACGACAGGGATCGGAGATACGCAGTATTTT.

This chain links TRBV10-2 with TRBJ2-2; 13 nucleotides agree with TRBD2. The CDR3 runs 16 residues. Trimming removed 5 bases from V and 5 bases from J; junction bases left unmatched: 5. The germline V gene has CDR1 WSHSY and CDR2 SAAADI. In DNA, the CDR3 is TGCGCCAGCAGTCTGACTAGCGGGGGGCCGACCGGGGAGCTGTTTTTT. This codes for CASSLTSGGPTGELFF.

V is TRBV24-1 and J is TRBJ2-3; 11 bases map to TRBD1. Germline V lookup: CDR1 KGHDR, CDR2 SFDVKD. The CDR3 is made up of 17 amino acids. Losses at the gene ends were 4 bases for V and 1 base for J; bases not matched to a gene: 6. For the CDR3, the DNA is TGTGCCACCAGTGAACTACCGGGACAGGGGGGCACAGATACGCAGTATTTT. Translation: CATSELPGQGGTDTQYF.

This chain's CDR3 is CASSRQGGSGELFF. The CDR3 DNA sequence: TGTGCCAGCAGTAGGCAGGGGGGAAGCGGGGAGCTGTTTTTT. The rearrangement links TRBV6-6 to TRBJ2-2; perhaps TRBD1 as D (7 bases). This CDR3 has 14 residues. V lost 5 bases to trimming and J lost 7 bases, with 14 bases between them. Germline-derived CDR1 and CDR2 are MNHNY and SVGAGI (reference sequence).

This clone has just one count. V usage is TRBV18 and J usage is TRBJ2-2; no reliable D call. CDR1 KGHSH and CDR2 LQKENI come from the germline V gene. The CDR3 totals 13 residues. Trimming shortened V by 7 bases and J by 1 base, and 7 bases separated the two germline ends. CDR3 sequence: CASWSGNTGELFF. For the CDR3, the DNA is TGTGCCAGCTGGTCAGGGAACACCGGGGAGCTGTTTTTT.

This chain joins TRBV5-1 and TRBJ1-1; a weak D match, TRBD1 (5 bases). Between the trimmed V and J ends, which lost 5 bases and 3 bases, there was a span of 14 bases. Germline assignment: CDR1 SGHRS and CDR2 YFSETQ. The CDR3 is 14 residues long. CDR3 nucleotides: TGCGCCAGCAGGGACCAGGGCTTTTACACTGAAGCTTTCTTT. Translating it yields CASRDQGFYTEAFF.

The V and J genes are TRBV12-3 or TRBV12-4 and TRBJ1-5; TRBD1 matches 8 bases. CDR3 length: 13 residues. J lost 6 bases, V lost 11 bases, and 9 bases had no gene match. The CDR3 sequence is CASNSGGGQPQHF. The CDR3 bases are TGTGCCTCGAACTCAGGGGGCGGTCAGCCCCAGCATTTT.

This clone was seen a single time. The genes are TRBV28 and TRBJ1-2, with D maybe TRBD1 (6 bases). The CDR3 length is 14 residues. Trimming cost V 5 bases and J 3 bases, with 13 bases left between them. The germline CDR1 and CDR2 sequences are MDHEN and SYDVKM. CDR3 sequence reads: CASSGPGQHYGYTF. In DNA form, the CDR3 reads TGTGCCAGCAGTGGACCGGGACAACACTATGGCTACACCTTC.